The next 24 T cell receptor beta chains were all read from a single sample in a study of post-analysis software for immune sequencing data. General study findings and limits: TRBV5-6, TRBV5-1 and TRBV20-1 belonged to a set of roughly five TRBV segments that were more frequent in patients than controls.

For these receptors, no antigen is known. Prepared TCR beta cDNA libraries contained unique molecular identifiers. Using its own MiXCR run on the PCR reads, TCRdb lists one record per CDR3 protein. This repertoire shows over 150,000 distinct CDR3 sequences, approximately 28% found once; its top ten account for less than 1.6%. Sequencing was done on a sample of blood. Source of these receptors: a girl under 18 with multiple sclerosis.

This clonotype appeared many times. The chain combines TRBV2 with TRBJ2-7; D is undetermined. CDR3 length: 12 residues. The V end lost 5 bases, the J end lost 2 bases, and 7 bases lay between the germline ends. In germline, CDR1 is SNHLY, CDR2 FYNNEI. The CDR3 region is CASSSGAYEQYF. The CDR3 DNA sequence: TGTGCCAGCAGTTCAGGTGCCTACGAGCAGTACTTC.

Details on this clonotype: A much bigger clone sits one base away, suggesting this may be a read error. The V and J genes are TRBV4-1 and TRBJ2-7; D possibly corresponds to TRBD2 (5 bases). Deletions cut 1 base from V and 7 bases from J, with 26 bases between. Germline lookup yields CDR1 MGHRA and CDR2 YSYEKL. CDR3 size: 18 residues. The CDR3 DNA follows: TGCGCCAGCAGCCAAGGGGCCCGATCGGGGAGAGGCTACAATGAGCAGTACTTC. Its translation: CASSQGARSGRGYNEQYF.

Many counts were recorded for this clonotype. The chain recombines TRBV5-1 with TRBJ1-2; 7 positions match TRBD1. The germline CDR1 and CDR2 sequences are SGHRS and YFSETQ. The length of the CDR3 is 15 residues. J gave up 2 bases and V 2 bases, and 6 bases lay outside the gene matches. This CDR3 is CASSFFAGQNYGYTF. The CDR3 region has the DNA TGCGCCAGCAGCTTTTTCGCGGGACAGAACTATGGCTACACCTTC. The variable domain in full, completed from reference TRBV5-1 and TRBJ1-2, reads KAGVTQTPRYLIKTRGQQVTLSCSPISGHRSVSWYQQTPGQGLQFLFEYFSETQRNKGNFPGRFSGRQFSNSRSEMNVSTLELGDSALYLCASSFFAGQNYGYTFGSGTRLTVV.

The CDR3 here is CASSSLGSGEETQYF. Here the CDR3 DNA reads TGTGCCAGCAGTTCCCTCGGGAGTGGGGAAGAGACCCAGTACTTC. The chain employs TRBV6-6 and TRBJ2-5, with D possibly being TRBD2 (6 bases). CDR1 is MNHNY, CDR2 SVGAGI, per germline (reference sequence). The CDR3 runs to 15 residues. V gave up 4 bases and J gave up 3 bases, with 15 bases separating them.

As regards this clonotype: A read error may explain this, as a much larger clone is one base away. This chain joins TRBV30 and TRBJ2-7, with a possible D match to TRBD1 (6 bases). This CDR3 region has 16 residues. Germline V gives CDR1 GTSNPN, CDR2 SVGIG (reference sequence). The CDR3 is CVWSRGTGTLTGEQYF. Here the CDR3 DNA reads TGTGTCTGGAGTCGAGGTACCGGGACACTAACGGGAGAGCAGTACTTC.

This clonotype turned up a few times. This chain connects TRBV15 to TRBJ2-3, with 11 bases aligning to TRBD2. The length of the CDR3 is 18 residues. Germline V gene data show CDR1 as LNHNV and CDR2 as YYDKDF (reference sequence). After removal of 0 bases from V and 4 bases from J, the junction contained 9 bases not matched to a gene. The DNA of the CDR3 is TGTGCCACCAGCAGAGATTGGGCTAGCGGGAGGCTAGCAGATACGCAGTATTTT. It is translated as CATSRDWASGRLADTQYF. Together with reference TRBV15 and TRBJ2-3, the CDR3 gives the full variable domain: DAMVIQNPRYQVTQFGKPVTLSCSQTLNHNVMYWYQQKSSQAPKLLFHYYDKDFNNEADTPDNFQSRRPNTSFCFLDIRSPGLGDTAMYLCATSRDWASGRLADTQYFGPGTRLTVL.

Ten or more counts support this clonotype. The gene calls are TRBV11-2 and TRBJ2-3, with 13 bases matching TRBD2. Germline V gives CDR1 SGHAT, CDR2 FQNNGV. CDR3 length: 14 residues. V dropped 2 bases and J dropped 14; count of bases not matched to a gene: 7. The CDR3 DNA reads TGTGCCAGCAGCTTACCCCGGACTAGCGGGAGACCGTATTTT. Translation: CASSLPRTSGRPYF.

This clonotype came up many times. The V and J genes are TRBV5-5 and TRBJ2-3; possible D gene TRBD2, 5 bases. The CDR3 has 14 amino acids. Trimming left V 5 bases short and J 5 bases short, with 15 bases between. Germline V gives CDR1 SGHKS, CDR2 YYEKEE (reference sequence). The chain's CDR3 is CASSSGLGEDTQYF. The CDR3 DNA follows: TGTGCCAGCAGTTCTGGACTTGGGGAAGATACGCAGTATTTT.

Many counts were recorded for this clonotype. V is TRBV7-4 and J is TRBJ2-5; 13 nucleotides agree with TRBD2. The CDR3 covers 16 residues. J lost 5 bases, V lost 3 bases, and 6 bases had no gene match. Germline assignment: CDR1 SGHVT and CDR2 SQSDAQ. The CDR3 region is CASSLTSGRIWETQYF. CDR3 coding DNA: TGTGCCAGCAGCTTGACTAGCGGGAGGATTTGGGAGACCCAGTACTTC.

V is TRBV5-1 and J is TRBJ2-5, with D perhaps assigned TRBD1 or TRBD2 (5 bases each). V was cut by 2 bases and J by 3 bases, with 11 bases left in between. This CDR3 region has 14 residues. Germline loops: CDR1 SGHRS, CDR2 YFSETQ. The CDR3 is CASSFRDQKETQYF. In DNA, the CDR3 is TGCGCCAGCAGCTTCCGGGACCAAAAAGAGACCCAGTACTTC.

This clonotype was counted ten times or more. The CDR3 region has the DNA TGTGCCAGCAGCAGAGATGATCCTTTCTGGACTAGCGGGAGAGGGAATGAGCAGTTCTTC. It encodes CASSRDDPFWTSGRGNEQFF. The rearrangement joins TRBV7-2 to TRBJ2-1, with 13 positions matching TRBD2. V trimming: 5 bases; J trimming: 7 bases; junction bases outside the gene matches: 20. The germline gives CDR1 SGHTA, CDR2 FQGNSA. This CDR3 has 20 residues.

The chain joins TRBV11-2 to TRBJ2-3; 12 bases are shared with TRBD2. Per germline, CDR1 SGHAT and CDR2 FQNNGV. The CDR3 runs 16 residues. Trimming removed 3 bases from V and 2 bases from J; junction bases left unmatched: 3. The DNA of the CDR3 is TGTGCCAGCAGCTTGTCTAGCGGGGGGGACACAGATACGCAGTATTTT. Amino acid sequence: CASSLSSGGDTDTQYF.

This sequence joins TRBV20-1 and TRBJ1-2; 7 nucleotides match TRBD1. The CDR3 consists of 15 residues. In germline, CDR1 is DFQATT, CDR2 SNEGSKA (reference sequence). The V gene end was trimmed by 0 bases and the J gene end by 4 bases; junction bases not matched to a gene: 8. The DNA for the CDR3 is TGCAGTGCTAGAGATCGGGAACAGGGGAGCTATGGCTACACCTTC. Its protein product is CSARDREQGSYGYTF.

This clonotype was counted a few times. This chain connects TRBV12-3 or TRBV12-4 to TRBJ2-1, with 11 bases identical to TRBD2. Trimming removed 4 bases from V and 8 bases from J; junction bases left unmatched: 10. This CDR3 region has 16 residues. CDR3 DNA: TGTGCCAGCAGTTCGCGACTAGCGGGAAGATTGGATGAGCAGTTCTTC. As protein: CASSSRLAGRLDEQFF.

This clonotype appeared a few times. Since a much larger clone is just one base distant, this may be a read error. In DNA, the CDR3 is TGTGCCAGCAGTGATTACAATGAGCAGTTCTTC. The encoded protein is CASSDYNEQFF. The chain recombines TRBV12-3 or TRBV12-4 with TRBJ2-1, with D hard to call. V lost 5 bases and J lost 4, with 3 bases in between. This CDR3 is built from 11 residues.

The CDR3, as DNA: TGTGCCAGCAGTGAAGGGTTCTACGAGCAGTACTTC. It codes for CASSEGFYEQYF. V gene TRBV2 combines with J gene TRBJ2-7; the D is unclear. Germline CDR1 reads SNHLY; CDR2 reads FYNNEI. Between the trimmed V and J ends, which lost 1 base and 3 bases, there was a span of 4 bases. CDR3 length: 12 residues.

On this clonotype itself: A much larger clonotype is one base distant, so this may be a read error. The V gene is TRBV29-1, the J gene TRBJ2-5; perhaps TRBD1 as D (5 bases). This CDR3 spans 14 amino acids. Germline V gene data show CDR1 as SQVTM and CDR2 as ANQGSEA. The V and J ends lost 4 bases and 5 bases respectively, with 17 bases between them. CDR3 protein: CSVVGSPKGETQYF. DNA of the CDR3: TGCAGCGTTGTGGGCAGTCCGAAGGGGGAGACCCAGTACTTC. The whole variable domain, remainder taken from reference TRBV29-1 and TRBJ2-5, is SAVISQKPSRDICQRGTSLTIQCQVDSQVTMMFWYRQQPGQSLTLIATANQGSEATYESGFVIDKFPISRPNLTFSTLTVSNMSPEDSSIYLCSVVGSPKGETQYFGPGTRLLVL.

This chain uses TRBV4-1 with TRBJ1-1, with D perhaps matching TRBD1 (5 bases). Germline-derived CDR1 and CDR2 are MGHRA and YSYEKL. The CDR3 has 17 residues. Trimming removed 3 bases at V and 4 bases at J, with 21 bases between. The CDR3 reads CASSHADRDLRGTEAFF. DNA for the CDR3: TGCGCCAGCAGCCATGCAGACCGGGACTTAAGGGGCACTGAAGCTTTCTTT.

The DNA for the CDR3 is TGCAGTGCCCGCCTCCAGACTGAAGCTTTCTTT. Translating gives CSARLQTEAFF. The V gene is TRBV20-1, the J gene TRBJ1-1; D is uncertain. Germline CDR1 is DFQATT and CDR2 is SNEGSKA (reference sequence). With 6 bases removed from V and 5 bases from J, the gap between germline ends came to 10 bases. The CDR3 spans 11 residues.

The chain combines TRBV6-6 with TRBJ1-3; tentative D call: TRBD1 (5 bases). Trimming took off 2 bases at V and 0 bases at J, with 8 bases between the two ends. CDR1 and CDR2 from the germline V gene are MNHNY and SVGAGI (reference sequence). CDR3 length: 15 residues. This CDR3 reads CASSYRQGSGNTIYF. For the CDR3, the DNA is TGTGCCAGCAGTTACCGTCAGGGCTCTGGAAACACCATATATTTT.

This rearrangement joins TRBV6-2 or TRBV6-3 to TRBJ2-7, with 9 bases that match TRBD2. The CDR3 is 15 residues long. Germline CDR1 and CDR2: MNHEY and SVGEGT. The V segment lost 2 bases and the J segment 2 bases; nucleotides outside the gene matches: 4. In nucleotides, the CDR3 is TGTGCCAGCAGTTACGCGTCTAGCGGGACCTACGAGCAGTACTTC. Translating gives CASSYASSGTYEQYF.

The rearrangement joins TRBV6-1 to TRBJ2-5, with D perhaps TRBD1 (6 bases). Germline V gene sequence: CDR1 MNHNS, CDR2 SASEGT. V was shortened by 4 bases and J by 1 base, with 13 bases between the two germline ends. CDR3 size: 15 residues. CDR3 region: CASSVTTGLQETQYF. The CDR3 coding sequence is TGTGCCAGCAGTGTGACGACAGGCCTCCAAGAGACCCAGTACTTC.

This clonotype was counted at least ten times. V and J are TRBV7-6 and TRBJ2-5, with 8 bases fitting TRBD2. J lost 5 bases, V lost 1 base, and 6 bases had no gene match. The CDR3 loop spans 15 amino acids. Per the germline V gene, CDR1 is SGHVS and CDR2 is FNYEAQ. The CDR3 coding sequence is TGTGCCAGCAGCTTAGAGCGGGGGATATATGAGACCCAGTACTTC. It is translated as CASSLERGIYETQYF. Complete variable domain (other parts from reference TRBV7-6 and TRBJ2-5): GAGVSQSPRYKVTKRGQDVALRCDPISGHVSLYWYRQALGQGPEFLTYFNYEAQQDKSGLPNDRFSAERPEGSISTLTIQRTEQRDSAMYRCASSLERGIYETQYFGPGTRLLVL.

The chain employs TRBV12-3 or TRBV12-4 and TRBJ2-3, with TRBD2 as a possible D gene (5 bases). This CDR3 has 13 residues. V was trimmed by 2 bases and J by 2 bases, leaving 5 bases between them. CDR3 in DNA: TGTGCCAGCAGTTTACTAGCCACAGATACGCAGTATTTT. Residues: CASSLLATDTQYF.